The sequence of this TCR beta chain was determined in a study of blood T cell repertoires in COVID-19. Measured with immunoSEQ multiplex PCR; TCRdb has only the in-frame clones, and not every one. The repertoire consists of 250,000 to 300,000 clones, with under 90% occurring once and the leading ten covering approximately 4%. Germline loops: CDR1 MNHEY, CDR2 SVGAGI. The trim removed 2 bases at V and 9 bases at J, leaving 7 bases unmatched. This CDR3 has 14 amino acids. The sequenced sample was PBMCs or T cells enriched from blood (not recorded which). The J gene is TRBJ1-2, the V gene TRBV6-5, with 9 nucleotides matching TRBD1. The TCR was taken from a man younger than 45 with acute COVID-19. Here the CDR3 DNA reads TGTGCCAGCAGTTACCTCGGGACAGGGTCACGCTACACCTTC. Amino acid sequence: CASSYLGTGSRYTF.